Listed here is a single TCR beta chain. Its antigen is not known. PCR employed 60 Vbeta and 13 Jbeta primers. Profiling relied on immunoSEQ multiplex PCR, and the TCRdb table lists in-frame clones only, not all of them. Of about 110,000 clones in the sample, less than 70% were seen once. The data originate from a study of cytomegalovirus exposure and HLA in healthy donors. Findings of the study overall: For TCR beta chains, V- and J-gene trimming was later linked to a missense DCLRE1C variant. Across all donors, roughly uniform sequencing depth was an assumption of the presence/absence analyses. The records held CMV serostatus as the only immune exposure information. Most of the TCR beta V segments (in an earlier analysis) were productive either about 87% or about 30% of the time.

Germline V gene sequence: CDR1 MRHNA, CDR2 SNTAGT. The germline V and J ends were trimmed by 3 bases and 4 bases, with 12 bases remaining between them. The CDR3 loop spans 14 amino acids. The chain combines TRBV6-4 with TRBJ1-1; TRBD1 is a possible D gene (6 bases). Sequenced: PBMCs. This clonotype originated in a woman in her 70s in good health and CMV-seropositive. The CDR3 spells CASSEQGRGTEAFF. The DNA of the CDR3 is TGTGCCAGCAGTGAACAGGGTAGAGGCACTGAAGCTTTCTTT.